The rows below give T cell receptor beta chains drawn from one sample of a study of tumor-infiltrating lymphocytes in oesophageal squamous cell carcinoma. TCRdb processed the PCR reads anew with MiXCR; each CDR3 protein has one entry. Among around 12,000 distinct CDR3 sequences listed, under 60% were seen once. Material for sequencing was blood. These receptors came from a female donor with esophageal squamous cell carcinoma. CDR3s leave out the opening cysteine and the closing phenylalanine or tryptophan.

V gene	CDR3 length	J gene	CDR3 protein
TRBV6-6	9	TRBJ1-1	ASSYGGEAF
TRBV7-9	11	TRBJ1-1	ASSQDGNTEAF
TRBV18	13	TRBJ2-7	ASSGWEGPSYEQY
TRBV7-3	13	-	ASSYDRESTDTQF
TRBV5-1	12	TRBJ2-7	ASRSTEDNSPLH
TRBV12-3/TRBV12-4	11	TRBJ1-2	ASSYTGDYGYT
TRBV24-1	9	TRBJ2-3	ATSGGFSQY
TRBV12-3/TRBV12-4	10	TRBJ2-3	ASSATRDTQY
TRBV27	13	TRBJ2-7	ASSSAGQGSYEQY
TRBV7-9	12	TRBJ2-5	ASSLATGVETQY
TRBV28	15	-	ASSSFITGGRGETQY
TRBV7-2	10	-	ASSLGPYEQF
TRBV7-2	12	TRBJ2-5	ASSLGTVQETQY
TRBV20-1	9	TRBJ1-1	SARRMAEAF
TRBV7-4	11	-	ASSLLPSETQY
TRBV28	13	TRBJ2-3	ASSLSAQMADTQY
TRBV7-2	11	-	ASSLGLAGGQY
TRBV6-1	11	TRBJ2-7	ASKSGHNYEQY
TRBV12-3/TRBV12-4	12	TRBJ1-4	ASRSGRTNEKLF
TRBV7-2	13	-	ASSFGPLVGYEQY
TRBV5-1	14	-	ASSLGRGGGADEQY
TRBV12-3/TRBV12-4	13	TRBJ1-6	ASSPPHGKDSPLH
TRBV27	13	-	ASSLIGGGVNEQF
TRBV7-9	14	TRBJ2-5	ASSLSGPLGNNEQY
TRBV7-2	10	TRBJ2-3	ASTSGRATQY
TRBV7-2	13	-	ASSLNPGAQETQY
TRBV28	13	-	ASSLWADRNTEAF
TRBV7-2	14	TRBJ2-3	ASSSQGVKSTDTQY
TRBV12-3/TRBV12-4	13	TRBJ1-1	ASSFAGAVGTEAF
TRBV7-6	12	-	ASSPRGLTGEQY
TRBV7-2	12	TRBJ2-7	ASSLRAVTYEQY
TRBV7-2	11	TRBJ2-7	ASSSAGGLGQY
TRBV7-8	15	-	ASSSIRDRGFWETQY
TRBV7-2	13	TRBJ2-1	ASSRDGSSYNEQF
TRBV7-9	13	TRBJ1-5	ASSLASDGNQPQH
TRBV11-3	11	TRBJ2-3	ASSLVGRDTQY
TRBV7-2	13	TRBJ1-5	ASSGAPDRSQPQH
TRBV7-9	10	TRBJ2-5	ASSPHAETQY
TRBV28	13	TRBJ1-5	ASSPPRGTEQPQH
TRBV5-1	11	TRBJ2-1	ASSLGGGHEQF
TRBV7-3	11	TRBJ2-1	ASSLNRDNEQF
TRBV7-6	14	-	ASSRTPGQSTDTQY
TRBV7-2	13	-	ASSLLAGLQETQY
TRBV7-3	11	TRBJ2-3	ASSLTGPDTQY
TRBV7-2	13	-	ASSPRTGDNNEQF
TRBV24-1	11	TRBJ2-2	ATSVLNTGELF
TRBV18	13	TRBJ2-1	ASSPGTSTGNEQF
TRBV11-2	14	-	ASSRVTGQGAGELF
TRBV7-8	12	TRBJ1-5	ASSLAGGGQPQH
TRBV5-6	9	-	ASSSDYEQY
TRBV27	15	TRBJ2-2	ASTSGTSGRGTGELF
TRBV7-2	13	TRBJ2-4	ASSSLDVSWHIQY
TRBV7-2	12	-	ASSFQGISYEQY
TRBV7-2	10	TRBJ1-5	ATRVGNQPQH
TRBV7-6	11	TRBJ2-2	ASSFLSTGELF